Presented here are 4 T cell receptor beta chains from one specimen sequenced in a study of shared clonotypes between healthy human individuals (dated by TCRdb to 2018 to 2021). Libraries came from the immunoSEQ multiplex PCR assay. Here the immuneACCESS table is served through TCRdb, limited to in-frame sequences with V and J called. Missing clones are a known gap in these copies; in checked studies unresolved V genes cover under half, and the rest lacks a known reason. Across this sample there are 2 million to 2.5 million clones, with 93% seen only once. The ten largest account for about 0.41% of the sample. Input material: naive CD4+ T cells from PBMCs. Taken with the paper, the label for cell subset or site translates to: CD45RA+ positively selected. These receptors originate from a man between 18 and 35 years old in good health. Some clones in this sample may be carry-over from other donors' samples.

The chain is built from TRBV28 and TRBJ2-7; possibly TRBD1 for D (5 bases). Germline values: CDR1 MDHEN, CDR2 SYDVKM. CDR3 length: 13 residues. V lost 6 bases, J lost 0 bases, and 9 bases lay in between. Here the CDR3 reads CASRPGFSYEQYF. CDR3 sequence (DNA): TGTGCCAGCAGACCAGGGTTCTCCTACGAGCAGTACTTC.

The V and J genes are TRBV28 and TRBJ1-2; TRBD1 matches at 7 bases. CDR1 MDHEN and CDR2 SYDVKM come from the germline V gene. This CDR3 comprises 13 residues. V shed 3 bases, J shed 8 bases, and the junction held 6 bases outside the gene matches. The CDR3 DNA reads as TGTGCCAGCAGTTTCTACAGGGGCTTGGGCTACACCTTC. Its protein is CASSFYRGLGYTF.

This chain links TRBV6-6 with TRBJ1-2; D is uncertain. Germline V lookup: CDR1 MNHNY, CDR2 SVGAGI (reference sequence). Trimming took off 2 bases at V and 7 bases at J, with 8 bases between the two ends. The CDR3 has 12 amino acids. CDR3 bases: TGTGCCAGCAGTTACGGGGATTCTGGCTACACCTTC. Protein product: CASSYGDSGYTF.

V and J are TRBV5-1 and TRBJ2-1, with D uncertain. The CDR3 is made up of 15 amino acids. Per germline, CDR1 SGHRS and CDR2 YFSETQ. V was pared by 0 bases and J by 4 bases, with 11 bases between. Written as DNA, the CDR3 is TGCGCCAGCAGCTTGGTAGATAACTTATACAATGAGCAGTTCTTC. Its protein is CASSLVDNLYNEQFF.